These T cell receptor beta chains were read from a single sample in a study of blood T cell repertoires in COVID-19. Profiled with immunoSEQ multiplex PCR; TCRdb holds only in-frame clones, not every one. In the table there are roughly 92,000 clones, 80% to 85% of which are singletons. The sequenced material came from peripheral blood. Receptors were obtained from an elderly woman with active or convalescent COVID-19. CDR3s include the opening cysteine and the closing phenylalanine or tryptophan. The order of the fields is CDR3 length, V gene, CDR3 protein.

len: 17; v_gene: TRBV30; CDR3aa: CAWTQDLTYSGANVLTF
len: 15; v_gene: TRBV5-6; CDR3aa: CASSRGLYSGNTIYF
len: 11; v_gene: TRBV2; CDR3aa: CASGPGYEQYF
len: 15; v_gene: TRBV5-6; CDR3aa: CASSRSFGSTGELFF
len: 15; v_gene: TRBV4-1; CDR3aa: CASRAGGSSGNTIYF
len: 13; v_gene: TRBV6-5; CDR3aa: CASRDGSGNTIYF
len: 14; v_gene: TRBV19; CDR3aa: CASSPEGQSYGYTF
len: 14; v_gene: TRBV7-2; CDR3aa: CASSVQPGTDTQYF
len: 15; v_gene: TRBV2; CDR3aa: CASAGGRVGNQPQHF
len: 15; v_gene: TRBV2; CDR3aa: CASSEGRRLNTEAFF
len: 16; v_gene: TRBV5-1; CDR3aa: CASSLAGGTHESPLHF
len: 10; v_gene: TRBV19; CDR3aa: CASEASEQYF